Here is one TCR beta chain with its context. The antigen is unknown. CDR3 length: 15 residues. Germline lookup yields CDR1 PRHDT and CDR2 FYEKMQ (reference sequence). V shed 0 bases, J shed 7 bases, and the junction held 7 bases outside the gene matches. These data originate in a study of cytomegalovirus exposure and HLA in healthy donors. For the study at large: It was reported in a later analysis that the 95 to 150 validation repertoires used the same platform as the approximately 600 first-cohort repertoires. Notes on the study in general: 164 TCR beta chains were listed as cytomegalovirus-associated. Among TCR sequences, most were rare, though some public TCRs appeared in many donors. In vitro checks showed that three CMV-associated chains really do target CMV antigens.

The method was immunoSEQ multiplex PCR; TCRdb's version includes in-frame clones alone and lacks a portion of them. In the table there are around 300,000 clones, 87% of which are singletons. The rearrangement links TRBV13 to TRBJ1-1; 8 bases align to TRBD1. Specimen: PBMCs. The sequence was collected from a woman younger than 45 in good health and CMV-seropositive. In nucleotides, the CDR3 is TGTGCCAGCAGCTTAGGAGGACAGGGATCTGATGAAGCTTTCTTT. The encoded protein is CASSLGGQGSDEAFF.